This entry lists 10 T cell receptor beta chains sequenced from one sample in a study of metastatic and nonmetastatic thyroid tumors. TCRdb re-called clones from the PCR reads using MiXCR. The profile shows about 6,900 clones, under 30% of them singletons. Treatment of any kind had been given to no patient before thyroid surgery. The material sequenced was adjacent normal tissue. All receptors come from a male donor with papillary thyroid cancer or a benign thyroid nodule (not recorded which). Some clones in this sample may be carry-over from other donors' samples.

The chain uses TRBV24-1 and TRBJ2-1; TRBD1 or TRBD2 may be the D gene (5 bases each). Trimming took off 4 bases at V and 3 bases at J, with 15 bases between the two ends. The germline gives CDR1 KGHDR, CDR2 SFDVKD. CDR3 length: 16 residues. The CDR3 nucleotides read TGTGCCACCAGTGACACCGGGACCGGACTCTACAATGAGCAGTTCTTC. It encodes CATSDTGTGLYNEQFF.

This clone was seen once. V and J are TRBV4-1 and TRBJ2-7; a possible D gene is TRBD2 (5 bases). The CDR3 has 14 residues. Trimming removed 5 bases from V and 4 bases from J, with 15 bases in between. CDR1 MGHRA and CDR2 YSYEKL come from the germline V gene. The CDR3 spells CASSSQQDSYEQYF. The CDR3 DNA reads TGCGCCAGCAGCAGCCAGCAGGACTCATACGAGCAGTACTTC.

This clone was seen more than once but under ten times. The chain links TRBV28 to TRBJ1-3, with D maybe TRBD1 (5 bases). The CDR3 sequence is 16 residues long. With 6 bases removed from V and 4 bases from J, the gap between germline ends came to 19 bases. Germline loops: CDR1 MDHEN, CDR2 SYDVKM. The CDR3, as DNA: TGTGCCAGCAGCACCCTTAGGGGCGCCGTGGGAAACACCATATATTTT. Its protein is CASSTLRGAVGNTIYF.

This clone was counted only a few times. No conserved phenylalanine or tryptophan ends this CDR3, so it is likely a read error. In DNA form, the CDR3 reads TGTGCCACCAGTTATTTGTTGTTGGGGGCCGGGGAGCTGTTTCTT. Its protein is CATSYLLLGAGELFL. The rearrangement links TRBV24-1 to TRBJ2-2; either TRBD1 or TRBD2 may fit D (5 bases each). Per germline, CDR1 KGHDR and CDR2 SFDVKD. This CDR3 is built from 15 residues.

This clone rates as large (0.1 to 1%). The CDR3 nucleotides are TGTGCCAGCAGTTTAACTACGAGCGGGGTATACAATGAGCAGTTCTTC. This translates into CASSLTTSGVYNEQFF. The chain couples TRBV12-3 or TRBV12-4 to TRBJ2-1; 7 bases map to TRBD2. The ends lost 2 bases at V and 4 bases at J; junction bases unmatched: 8. The CDR3 extends over 16 amino acids.

This clone was observed a single time. An end of the junction differs from the germline gene, which may be a read error. The chain links TRBV7-9 to TRBJ2-7; D may be TRBD1 (6 bases). The CDR3 loop spans 12 amino acids. Germline CDR1 SEHNR, CDR2 FQNEAQ (reference sequence). The CDR3 sequence: CASSLTGYDQHF. CDR3 nucleotide sequence: TGTGCCAGCAGCCTAACAGGGTATGATCAGCACTTC.

The chain employs TRBV4-1 and TRBJ2-7; 11 positions match TRBD2. This CDR3 has 16 residues. Germline V lookup: CDR1 MGHRA, CDR2 YSYEKL. With 4 bases clipped from V and 3 bases from J, the junction kept 8 bases outside the gene matches. The CDR3 protein is CASSPSGTSGGYEQYF. The CDR3 DNA reads as TGCGCCAGCAGCCCCTCGGGGACTAGCGGCGGCTACGAGCAGTACTTC.

The V call is TRBV12-3 or TRBV12-4, the J call TRBJ2-7; the D gene is possibly TRBD1 (6 bases). The V end was cut by 6 bases, the J end by 1 base, with 10 bases between. The CDR3 is made up of 13 amino acids. The chain's CDR3 is CASSLQGSYEQYF. CDR3 DNA sequence: TGTGCCAGCAGCCTACAGGGTTCCTACGAGCAGTACTTC.

This clone came up a few times. This chain joins TRBV6-1 and TRBJ2-1; 8 nucleotides agree with TRBD2. J lost 6 bases, V lost 6 bases, and 10 bases had no gene match. There are 15 residues in the CDR3. CDR1 is MNHNS and CDR2 is SASEGT in the germline V gene. CDR3 bases: TGTGCCAGCAGCGCTTGGGCGGGGGGTACCAATGAGCAGTTCTTC. Its translation is CASSAWAGGTNEQFF.

The rearrangement uses TRBV7-9 and TRBJ2-7, with TRBD2 matching over 9 bases. V shed 5 bases, J shed 3 bases, and the junction held 8 bases outside the gene matches. CDR1 is SEHNR and CDR2 is FQNEAQ in the germline V gene (reference sequence). This CDR3 contains 15 residues. The CDR3 is CASSDPRLADYEQYF. The CDR3 DNA follows: TGTGCCAGCAGCGACCCCCGACTAGCGGACTACGAGCAGTACTTC.